The source of this TCR beta chain is a study of blood T cell repertoires in COVID-19. Study at large: The samples span acute and convalescent COVID-19 from the United States, Italy and Spain.

Germline CDR1 reads MNHEY; CDR2 reads SVGEGT. J lost 3 bases, V lost 0 bases, and 7 bases had no gene match. The CDR3 is 16 amino acids. The age range of participants was 18 to 89 years, with residence in 20 to 25 US areas. Authors' processing steps: Estimated nucleated cell counts came from reference gene primer amplification. Only in-frame clones appear in the TCRdb table, and some are missing; sequencing was by immunoSEQ multiplex PCR. For V, J and clone size, that table is used; D and trimming come from the DNA. Here the sample spans hundreds of thousands of clones, around nine tenths being singletons.

Sequencing was done on a sample of PBMCs or T cells enriched from blood (not recorded which). The chain recombines TRBV6-2 or TRBV6-3 with TRBJ2-7; 8 nucleotides line up with TRBD2. This TCR was sampled from a middle-aged man who had recovered from COVID-19. CDR3 nucleotide sequence: TGTGCCAGCAGTTACTCTCGAGGTAGCGGGATCTACGAGCAGTACTTC. It yields the protein CASSYSRGSGIYEQYF.